Listed here are 9 T cell receptor beta chains from one sample, sequenced in a study of blood T cell repertoires in COVID-19. Profiling relied on immunoSEQ multiplex PCR, and the TCRdb table lists in-frame clones only, not all of them. The table lists over 130,000 clones, about three quarters of them singletons. Specimen: peripheral blood. Every receptor here comes from a woman older than 75 with active or convalescent COVID-19.

This chain links TRBV7-2 with TRBJ2-3; TRBD2 matches 12 bases. J was trimmed by 2 bases and V by 5 bases; bases with no gene match: 5. Germline V gives CDR1 SGHTA, CDR2 FQGNSA. CDR3 length: 16 amino acids. DNA for the CDR3: TGTGCCAGCAGCACCCGACTAGCGGGGGACACAGATACGCAGTATTTT. This codes for CASSTRLAGDTDTQYF.

This clone was seen many times. V is TRBV2 and J is TRBJ1-2; TRBD1 is a possible D gene (5 bases). The length of the CDR3 is 14 residues. CDR1 is SNHLY, CDR2 FYNNEI, per germline. V lost 6 bases and J 0 bases, leaving 11 bases between the germline ends. The CDR3 spells CASSRRGANYGYTF. As DNA, the CDR3 is TGTGCCAGCAGCAGACGGGGGGCTAACTATGGCTACACCTTC.

This clone was picked up a small number of times. J is TRBJ1-5 and V is TRBV6-1, with a possible D match to TRBD1 (5 bases). The ends were cut back, 3 bases at V and 4 bases at J, with 13 bases in the middle. The germline gives CDR1 MNHNS, CDR2 SASEGT. This CDR3 comprises 15 residues. The DNA for the CDR3 is TGTGCCAGCAGTGATCCCAGGGCAGGGAATCAGCCCCAGCATTTT. The encoded protein is CASSDPRAGNQPQHF.

This rearrangement joins TRBV28 to TRBJ2-3; 8 nucleotides line up with TRBD1. The CDR3 consists of 14 residues. CDR1 is MDHEN, CDR2 SYDVKM, per germline. J gave up 5 bases and V 5 bases, and 6 bases lay outside the gene matches. Here the CDR3 DNA reads TGTGCCAGCAGTAACAGGGGGGTGAGAGATACGCAGTATTTT. Translating gives CASSNRGVRDTQYF. The full variable domain, rest sourced from reference TRBV28 and TRBJ2-3, is DVKVTQSSRYLVKRTGEKVFLECVQDMDHENMFWYRQDPGLGLRLIYFSYDVKMKEKGDIPEGYSVSREKKERFSLILESASTNQTSMYLCASSNRGVRDTQYFGPGTRLTVL.

The chain uses TRBV6-5 and TRBJ1-5; 7 nucleotides agree with TRBD1. Germline-derived CDR1 and CDR2 are MNHEY and SVGAGI. V lost 0 bases to trimming and J lost 10 bases; unmatched junction nucleotides: 9. The CDR3 extends over 15 amino acids. CDR3 sequence reads: CASSYSRDRFEPQHF. DNA of the CDR3: TGTGCCAGCAGTTACTCTAGGGACAGATTTGAACCCCAGCATTTT.

Only one count was recorded for this clone. The rearrangement joins TRBV7-2 to TRBJ2-3; 10 nucleotides match TRBD2. With 1 base clipped from V and 4 bases from J, the junction kept 5 bases outside the gene matches. The CDR3 covers 16 residues. Germline V gene data show CDR1 as SGHTA and CDR2 as FQGNSA. This CDR3 reads CASSLGAGGPSDTQYF. CDR3 coding DNA: TGTGCCAGCAGCTTAGGAGCGGGGGGGCCATCAGATACGCAGTATTTT.

The chain uses TRBV7-6 and TRBJ2-2; D unresolved. The germline gives CDR1 SGHVS, CDR2 FNYEAQ. Trimming shortened V by 1 base and J by 7 bases, and 13 bases separated the two germline ends. The CDR3 is made up of 15 amino acids. The CDR3 is CASSLGATYGGELFF. In nucleotides, the CDR3 is TGTGCCAGCAGCTTAGGGGCTACCTACGGCGGGGAGCTGTTTTTT.

The chain employs TRBV6-5 and TRBJ2-7; tentative D call: TRBD1 (6 bases). Trimming left V 6 bases short and J 3 bases short, with 15 bases between. Germline CDR1 MNHEY, CDR2 SVGAGI. CDR3 length equals 14 residues. As DNA, the CDR3 is TGTGCCAGCAGCCGGGACAATAGCCTCTACGAGCAGTACTTC. Its translation: CASSRDNSLYEQYF.

There are a few counts of this clone. This sequence joins TRBV7-9 and TRBJ1-6; 9 bases fit TRBD1. The V and J ends lost 4 bases and 10 bases, in that order; junction bases with no gene match: 11. Germline assignment: CDR1 SEHNR and CDR2 FQNEAQ (reference sequence). The CDR3 totals 16 residues. The DNA of the CDR3 is TGTGCCAGCAGCTCCCACGATAGGGACAGGGACTCACCCCTCCACTTT. Amino acid sequence: CASSSHDRDRDSPLHF.